These 31 T cell receptor beta chains came from one sample sequenced in a study of blood T cell repertoires in COVID-19. The data were produced by immunoSEQ multiplex PCR, yet TCRdb's version contains in-frame clones alone and is incomplete. The sample carries some 130,000 clones, around 89% recorded once. The sample consisted of peripheral blood. The receptors come from a man aged 50 to 59 with active or convalescent COVID-19.

The chain recombines TRBV5-1 with TRBJ2-1, with TRBD2 matching 12 bases. J was trimmed by 8 bases and V by 4 bases; bases with no gene match: 7. CDR3 length equals 15 residues. Germline CDR1 and CDR2: SGHRS and YFSETQ. The CDR3 here is CASSVTSGSSDEQFF. The DNA for the CDR3 is TGCGCCAGCAGCGTGACTAGCGGGAGTTCCGATGAGCAGTTCTTC. The full variable domain, its missing parts supplied by reference TRBV5-1 and TRBJ2-1, is KAGVTQTPRYLIKTRGQQVTLSCSPISGHRSVSWYQQTPGQGLQFLFEYFSETQRNKGNFPGRFSGRQFSNSRSEMNVSTLELGDSALYLCASSVTSGSSDEQFFGPGTRLTVL.

This clone has only one observation. DNA of the CDR3: TGTGCCAGCAGTAGCGACAGGGAAATAAAGAACACTGAAGCTTTCTTT. Translating it yields CASSSDREIKNTEAFF. This chain uses TRBV6-2 or TRBV6-3 with TRBJ1-1, with 7 bases identical to TRBD1. The germline gives CDR1 MNHEY, CDR2 SVGEGT. V was clipped by 5 bases and J by 1 base; unmatched bases: 10. The CDR3 is 16 amino acids.

The gene calls are TRBV4-1 and TRBJ2-5; 8 nucleotides agree with TRBD1. Germline assignment: CDR1 MGHRA and CDR2 YSYEKL. This CDR3 has 14 residues. J was trimmed by 5 bases and V by 2 bases; bases with no gene match: 4. This chain's CDR3 is CASSQSRTGETQYF. As DNA, the CDR3 is TGCGCCAGCAGCCAATCCCGGACAGGGGAGACCCAGTACTTC.

This sequence joins TRBV19 and TRBJ1-2; D is unclear. Germline CDR1 and CDR2: LNHDA and SQIVND (reference sequence). V was pared by 7 bases and J by 4 bases, with 10 bases between. This CDR3 region has 12 residues. CDR3 amino acids: CASKDMSYGYTF. As DNA, the CDR3 is TGTGCCAGTAAAGACATGAGCTATGGCTACACCTTC.

V and J are TRBV4-1 and TRBJ1-5; D is undetermined. CDR3 length equals 17 residues. V lost 1 base and J lost 2, with 15 bases in between. In germline, CDR1 is MGHRA, CDR2 YSYEKL. The CDR3: CASSQGQLRSRNQPQHF. The CDR3 DNA reads as TGCGCCAGCAGCCAAGGGCAGTTGCGGAGTCGCAATCAGCCCCAGCATTTT.

The rearrangement uses TRBV6-5 and TRBJ1-4; perhaps TRBD1 as D (6 bases). The CDR3 runs to 13 residues. The ends were cut back, 6 bases at V and 8 bases at J, with 13 bases in the middle. CDR1 MNHEY and CDR2 SVGAGI come from the germline V gene. In nucleotides, the CDR3 is TGTGCCAGCAGCCTAAACAGGGAGGAAAAACTGTTTTTT. Translation: CASSLNREEKLFF.

The chain joins TRBV7-2 to TRBJ2-1; D perhaps matches TRBD1 (5 bases). CDR1 and CDR2 from the germline V gene are SGHTA and FQGNSA. CDR3 length: 15 amino acids. V was clipped by 2 bases and J by 5 bases, with 13 bases between them. The CDR3 DNA sequence: TGTGCCAGCAGCTTATTTCAGGGCGCGGACAATGAGCAGTTCTTC. Its translation is CASSLFQGADNEQFF.

The chain links TRBV6-2 or TRBV6-3 to TRBJ1-3, with TRBD1 matching over 8 bases. Germline CDR1 reads MNHEY; CDR2 reads SVGEGT. This CDR3 comprises 15 residues. V lost 5 bases, J lost 2 bases, and 5 bases stayed unmatched. CDR3 protein: CASSLDRGTGNTIYF. The CDR3 DNA follows: TGTGCCAGCAGTCTCGACAGGGGCACTGGAAACACCATATATTTT.

The rearrangement links TRBV10-3 to TRBJ2-7; tentative D call: TRBD1 (6 bases). Germline V gives CDR1 ENHRY, CDR2 SYGVKD. V gave up 6 bases and J gave up 1 base, with 13 bases separating them. This CDR3 comprises 14 residues. The CDR3 coding sequence is TGTGCCATCAGGTGGACAGCCTCGTCCTACGAGCAGTACTTC. Encoded protein: CAIRWTASSYEQYF.

The chain carries TRBV10-3 and TRBJ1-2; 9 bases are shared with TRBD1. The V gene's germline CDR1 is ENHRY and CDR2 SYGVKD. V gave up 3 bases and J gave up 7 bases; unmatched junction bases: 12. The CDR3 length is 16 residues. In DNA, the CDR3 is TGTGCCATCAGTGATTTCTTCGGACAGGGGAACAGTGGCTACACCTTC. It codes for CAISDFFGQGNSGYTF.

The rearrangement links TRBV18 to TRBJ1-3, with TRBD1 identical over 7 bases. The V gene's germline CDR1 is KGHSH and CDR2 LQKENI. V dropped 3 bases and J dropped 1; count of bases not matched to a gene: 9. This CDR3 is built from 17 residues. CDR3 DNA sequence: TGTGCCAGCTCACCGAACCCCGGGACAGTGTCTGGAAACACCATATATTTT. Translated: CASSPNPGTVSGNTIYF.

The V and J genes are TRBV11-2 and TRBJ2-3; D gene ambiguous. Germline V lookup: CDR1 SGHAT, CDR2 FQNNGV. This CDR3 comprises 17 residues. Trimming removed 3 bases at V and 2 bases at J, with 18 bases between. CDR3 residues: CASSFRSFSVDTDTQYF. Written as DNA, the CDR3 is TGTGCCAGCAGCTTTCGTTCTTTCAGCGTCGACACAGATACGCAGTATTTT.

V gene TRBV6-5 combines with J gene TRBJ1-1; D is perhaps TRBD1 (5 bases). V dropped 6 bases and J dropped 5 bases, with 16 bases sitting between them. CDR1 and CDR2 from the germline V gene are MNHEY and SVGAGI. The CDR3 contains 14 residues. CDR3: CASSSGPRGTEAFF. Here the CDR3 DNA reads TGTGCCAGCAGCTCGGGACCCCGGGGGACTGAAGCTTTCTTT.

This clone appeared once. The chain employs TRBV5-4 and TRBJ2-1; D is perhaps TRBD2 (6 bases). The V gene's germline CDR1 is SGHNT and CDR2 YYREEE (reference sequence). The CDR3 runs 17 residues. Trimming left V 4 bases short and J 7 bases short, with 24 bases between. In nucleotides, the CDR3 is TGTGCCAGCAGCCAAGGCGGGACCGCCACGATGGGGAATGAGCAGTTCTTC. As protein: CASSQGGTATMGNEQFF. Full variable domain (missing parts from reference TRBV5-4 and TRBJ2-1): ETGVTQSPTHLIKTRGQQVTLRCSSQSGHNTVSWYQQALGQGPQFIFQYYREEENGRGNFPPRFSGLQFPNYSSELNVNALELDDSALYLCASSQGGTATMGNEQFFGPGTRLTVL.

This clone was seen more than once but under ten times. The chain couples TRBV3-1 (or the pseudogene TRBV3-2) to TRBJ1-1; 7 nucleotides line up with TRBD1. V gave up 4 bases and J gave up 4 bases; unmatched junction bases: 6. CDR3 size: 14 residues. Germline V CDR1 and CDR2: LGHDT, YNNKEL (reference sequence). The CDR3 DNA sequence: TGTGCCAGCAGCCGAACAGGGGAGGCCACTGAAGCTTTCTTT. This codes for CASSRTGEATEAFF.

This clone occurred once. V and J are TRBV7-8 and TRBJ2-1, with 9 bases fitting TRBD1. V lost 5 bases, J lost 5 bases, and 10 bases stayed unmatched. Per germline, CDR1 SGHVS and CDR2 FQNEAQ. This CDR3 is built from 16 residues. The CDR3 reads CASSPLPGQGDNEQFF. The CDR3, as DNA: TGTGCCAGCAGCCCCTTACCGGGACAGGGAGACAATGAGCAGTTCTTC.

J is TRBJ2-3 and V is TRBV5-1, with D unresolved. Trimming removed 2 bases from V and 6 bases from J, with 13 bases in between. In germline, CDR1 is SGHRS, CDR2 YFSETQ. This CDR3 contains 14 residues. The CDR3 bases are TGCGCCAGCAGCTTCCCCGCCCCCCAGGATACGCAGTATTTT. This sequence encodes CASSFPAPQDTQYF. The full variable domain, rest sourced from reference TRBV5-1 and TRBJ2-3, is KAGVTQTPRYLIKTRGQQVTLSCSPISGHRSVSWYQQTPGQGLQFLFEYFSETQRNKGNFPGRFSGRQFSNSRSEMNVSTLELGDSALYLCASSFPAPQDTQYFGPGTRLTVL.

The sample holds one count of this clone. V is TRBV9 and J is TRBJ1-2, with a tentative D call TRBD1 (5 bases). The length of the CDR3 is 14 residues. The germline V gene has CDR1 SGDLS and CDR2 YYNGEE. V was trimmed by 4 bases and J by 3 bases, leaving 13 bases between them. CDR3 sequence (DNA): TGTGCCAGCAGCTTCAGGGTACGTGACTATGGCTACACCTTC. It translates to CASSFRVRDYGYTF.

J is TRBJ2-5 and V is TRBV12-5, with D possibly being TRBD1 (8 bases). The germline CDR1 and CDR2 sequences are LGHNT and FRNRAP. CDR3 length: 15 amino acids. Trimming took off 5 bases at V and 5 bases at J, with 18 bases between the two ends. CDR3 residues: CASGAPTGGGETQYF. CDR3 in DNA: TGTGCTAGTGGTGCCCCTACAGGGGGAGGGGAGACCCAGTACTTC.

This clone was recorded only once. The chain is built from TRBV3-1 (or the pseudogene TRBV3-2) and TRBJ2-3; possible D gene TRBD2, 6 bases. The CDR3 contains 12 residues. Germline assignment: CDR1 LGHDT and CDR2 YNNKEL (reference sequence). Trimming left V 2 bases short and J 6 bases short, with 6 bases between. The DNA of the CDR3 is TGTGCCAGCAGCCAAACTAGCGATACGCAGTATTTT. It is translated as CASSQTSDTQYF.

The CDR3 coding sequence is TGTGCCAGCAGTTCCCAGGGCATCATGAACACTGAAGCTTTCTTT. The encoded protein is CASSSQGIMNTEAFF. V gene TRBV27 combines with J gene TRBJ1-1; maybe TRBD1 (5 bases). V was clipped by 4 bases and J by 0 bases, with 12 bases between them. The CDR3 is 15 amino acids. CDR1 is MNHEY and CDR2 is SMNVEV in the germline V gene (reference sequence).

The table lists this clone with a count of one. This chain links TRBV10-3 with TRBJ2-3; the match to TRBD1 covers 9 bases. Germline lookup yields CDR1 ENHRY and CDR2 SYGVKD. CDR3 length equals 16 residues. V lost 0 bases, J lost 2 bases, and 3 bases stayed unmatched. The CDR3 loop reads CAISESGQGATDTQYF. In DNA form, the CDR3 reads TGTGCCATCAGTGAGTCGGGACAGGGAGCCACAGATACGCAGTATTTT.

This chain joins TRBV9 and TRBJ1-1, with 10 bases identical to TRBD1. This CDR3 spans 16 amino acids. Germline loops: CDR1 SGDLS, CDR2 YYNGEE. Unmatched junction bases numbered 9, after V lost 3 bases and J lost 4 bases. CDR3 nucleotide sequence: TGTGCCAGCAGCGGACCGACAGGGGGCCGTGGCACTGAAGCTTTCTTT. This codes for CASSGPTGGRGTEAFF.

The chain carries TRBV9 and TRBJ1-3, with D maybe TRBD1 (6 bases). Germline loops: CDR1 SGDLS, CDR2 YYNGEE. The germline V and J ends were trimmed by 0 bases and 2 bases, with 15 bases remaining between them. The length of the CDR3 is 17 residues. CDR3 in amino acids: CASSVAGARGTGNTIYF. The CDR3 DNA follows: TGTGCCAGCAGCGTAGCTGGGGCCAGGGGCACTGGAAACACCATATATTTT.

This clone has just a few counts. This rearrangement joins TRBV29-1 to TRBJ2-7; 10 bases match TRBD1. Germline-derived CDR1 and CDR2 are SQVTM and ANQGSEA. V trimming: 5 bases; J trimming: 3 bases; junction bases outside the gene matches: 4. CDR3 size: 13 residues. This chain's CDR3 is CSVRWDRGYEQYF. The CDR3 bases are TGCAGCGTTCGATGGGACAGGGGCTACGAGCAGTACTTC.

A single count supports this clone. V usage is TRBV7-9 and J usage is TRBJ2-2; TRBD1 matches 8 bases. This CDR3 has 16 residues. J lost 2 bases, V lost 5 bases, and 7 bases had no gene match. Germline loops: CDR1 SEHNR, CDR2 FQNEAQ (reference sequence). CDR3 sequence: CASSPPGQGNTGELFF. DNA for the CDR3: TGTGCCAGCAGCCCTCCTGGACAGGGTAACACCGGGGAGCTGTTTTTT.

CDR3 region: CASSVGTSGGLAETQYF. The CDR3 DNA follows: TGTGCCAGCAGCGTTGGGACTAGCGGGGGATTAGCGGAGACCCAGTACTTC. V is TRBV9 and J is TRBJ2-5; 14 nucleotides line up with TRBD2. The CDR3 loop spans 17 amino acids. Germline V lookup: CDR1 SGDLS, CDR2 YYNGEE. Unmatched junction bases numbered 8, after V lost 2 bases and J lost 5 bases.

The chain is built from TRBV4-1 and TRBJ2-6; D may be TRBD2 (6 bases). Germline V lookup: CDR1 MGHRA, CDR2 YSYEKL. This CDR3 has 16 amino acids. Trimming took off 4 bases at V and 2 bases at J, with 12 bases between the two ends. The chain's CDR3 is CASSRDWGAGANVLTF. The CDR3 DNA reads TGCGCCAGCAGCCGTGATTGGGGGGCTGGGGCCAACGTCCTGACTTTC.

The J gene is TRBJ2-3, the V gene TRBV18, with unresolved D. Germline V gives CDR1 KGHSH, CDR2 LQKENI. CDR3 length: 15 residues. V lost 3 bases and J lost 0, with 10 bases in between. Here the CDR3 reads CASSPSVYSTDTQYF. In DNA form, the CDR3 reads TGTGCCAGCTCACCGAGCGTTTATAGCACAGATACGCAGTATTTT.

This clone was detected once. The rearrangement links TRBV5-1 to TRBJ2-2; 10 bases fit TRBD2. CDR3 length: 16 amino acids. Germline V gene data show CDR1 as SGHRS and CDR2 as YFSETQ. V lost 4 bases to trimming and J lost 2 bases; unmatched junction nucleotides: 5. In DNA, the CDR3 is TGCGCCAGCAGCCATACTAGCGGGATCAACACCGGGGAGCTGTTTTTT. Its protein is CASSHTSGINTGELFF.

This clone was seen only a few times. The chain is built from TRBV5-1 and TRBJ2-7; D is perhaps TRBD1 (5 bases). V shed 2 bases and J shed 6 bases, with 9 bases lying between them. Germline CDR1 SGHRS, CDR2 YFSETQ. The CDR3 length is 12 residues. The CDR3 nucleotides are TGCGCCAGCAGCTTAACAGGAACCGAGCAGTACTTC. Translating it yields CASSLTGTEQYF.